This TCR beta chain came from a study of shared clonotypes between healthy human individuals. Whole-study findings and limits: Naive subsets generally exceeded memory subsets in estimated richness. How much donors shared clonotypes was expected to be affected by sequencing depth.

Terminally differentiated effector memory CD45RA+ cells were left out of the naive CD8 fraction, which was CD45RO-negative and positively selected for CCR7. The CDR3 runs 15 residues. The germline V gene has CDR1 MNHEY and CDR2 SVGAGI. V was cut by 4 bases and J by 3 bases, with 12 bases left in between. On this clone: What it recognizes is unknown.

Produced via immunoSEQ multiplex PCR; TCRdb's table is partial and in-frame only. The sample holds around 650,000 clones; approximately 96% are singletons and the top ten take roughly 0.12%. The sequenced sample was naive CD8+ T cells sorted from blood. This chain connects TRBV6-5 to TRBJ2-2, with D perhaps matching TRBD2 (6 bases). This sequence originates from a woman under 40 in good health. CDR3 coding DNA: TGTGCCAGCAGTTTAACGACTAGTTACACCGGGGAGCTGTTTTTT. Residues: CASSLTTSYTGELFF.